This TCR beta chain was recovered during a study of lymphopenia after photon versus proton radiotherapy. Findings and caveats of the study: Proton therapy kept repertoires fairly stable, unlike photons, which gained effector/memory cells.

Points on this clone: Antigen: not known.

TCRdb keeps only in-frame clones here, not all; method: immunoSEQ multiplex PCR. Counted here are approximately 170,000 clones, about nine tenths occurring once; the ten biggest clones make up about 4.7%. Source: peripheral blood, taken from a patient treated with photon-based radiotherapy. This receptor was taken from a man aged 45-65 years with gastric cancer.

The CDR3 DNA is TGTGCCTGGAGGGGTGGCGGGAGTAAAGCCGGGGAGCTGTTTTTT. As protein: CAWRGGGSKAGELFF. This rearrangement joins TRBV30 to TRBJ2-2; TRBD2 matches 7 bases. Germline V gives CDR1 GTSNPN, CDR2 SVGIG (reference sequence). The CDR3 covers 15 residues. With 3 bases clipped from V and 6 bases from J, the junction kept 10 bases outside the gene matches. Full variable domain (remainder filled in from reference TRBV30 and TRBJ2-2): SQTIHQWPATLVQPVGSPLSLECTVEGTSNPNLYWYRQAAGRGLQLLFYSVGIGQISSEVPQNLSASRPQDRQFILSSKKLLLSDSGFYLCAWRGGGSKAGELFFGEGSRLTVL.